These 9 T cell receptor beta chains were all obtained from the same sample, sequenced in a study of shared clonotypes between healthy human individuals. Naive CD8 cells lacked CD45RO and underwent positive selection for CCR7, leaving out terminally differentiated effector memory CD45RA+ cells. Sequenced by immunoSEQ multiplex PCR; TCRdb stores in-frame clones only, minus some. The sample includes around 2,000,000 clones, approximately 94% of them seen just once. Material for sequencing was naive CD8+ T cells sorted from blood. These receptors were collected from a man between 18 and 29 years old in good health.

This chain joins TRBV7-9 and TRBJ1-2, with TRBD1 identical over 10 bases. The CDR3 totals 17 residues. CDR1 SEHNR and CDR2 FQNEAQ come from the germline V gene (reference sequence). V lost 4 bases, J lost 4 bases, and 12 bases stayed unmatched. CDR3 sequence (DNA): TGTGCCAGCAGCTCGCCGGGACAGGGGATGTTTGGCTATGGCTACACCTTC. It translates to CASSSPGQGMFGYGYTF.

The rearrangement links TRBV5-4 to TRBJ2-5; D unclear. The CDR3 length is 15 residues. V shed 3 bases and J shed 5 bases, with 17 bases lying between them. CDR1 and CDR2 from the germline V gene are SGHNT and YYREEE (reference sequence). This CDR3 is CASSSAASTWETQYF. CDR3 DNA: TGTGCCAGCAGCTCAGCAGCTTCCACCTGGGAGACCCAGTACTTC.

Concerning this clone: The same CDR3 is also encoded by other DNA sequences in this sample. This rearrangement joins TRBV30 to TRBJ2-7; D is perhaps TRBD1 (5 bases). Trimming pared 0 bases from V and 0 bases from J, leaving 6 bases between. The CDR3 is 13 amino acids. The germline CDR1 and CDR2 sequences are GTSNPN and SVGIG (reference sequence). The DNA of the CDR3 is TGTGCCTGGAGTGTAGGGGCCTCCTACGAGCAGTACTTC. It is translated as CAWSVGASYEQYF.

V is TRBV4-3 and J is TRBJ1-2; D uncertain. Trimming stripped 0 bases from V and 8 bases from J, with 19 bases between. This CDR3 has 16 residues. Germline CDR1 LGHNA, CDR2 YSLEER. The CDR3 sequence: CASSQDFDHLMVGYTF. CDR3 sequence (DNA): TGCGCCAGCAGCCAAGATTTCGACCATCTTATGGTGGGCTACACCTTC.

The gene calls are TRBV29-1 and TRBJ2-7, with D perhaps matching TRBD1 (5 bases). V lost 3 bases and J 2 bases, leaving 17 bases between the germline ends. Looked up from germline, CDR1 is SQVTM and CDR2 is ANQGSEA. The CDR3 is 15 amino acids. The CDR3 is CSVEAREKEAYEQYF. The CDR3 DNA reads as TGCAGCGTTGAGGCCAGGGAAAAGGAAGCCTACGAGCAGTACTTC.

The rearrangement uses TRBV5-6 and TRBJ1-1; possibly TRBD1 for D (6 bases). Per germline, CDR1 SGHDT and CDR2 YYEEEE. V lost 0 bases to trimming and J lost 7 bases, with 7 bases between them. CDR3 length equals 12 residues. CDR3 residues: CASSLEGGEAFF. The CDR3 nucleotides read TGTGCCAGCAGCTTGGAGGGGGGTGAAGCTTTCTTT. Using reference TRBV5-6 and TRBJ1-1 for the parts outside the CDR3, the full variable domain is DAGVTQSPTHLIKTRGQQVTLRCSPKSGHDTVSWYQQALGQGPQFIFQYYEEEERQRGNFPDRFSGHQFPNYSSELNVNALLLGDSALYLCASSLEGGEAFFGQGTRLTVV.

V and J are TRBV19 and TRBJ1-2; tentatively, D is TRBD1 (5 bases). The CDR3 length is 15 residues. Deletions cut 4 bases from V and 4 bases from J, with 16 bases between. Germline values: CDR1 LNHDA, CDR2 SQIVND (reference sequence). The CDR3 region has the DNA TGTGCCAGTAGTACGGGGCCGGGACGGAGCTATGGCTACACCTTC. It translates to CASSTGPGRSYGYTF.

V is TRBV9 and J is TRBJ1-4; D possibly corresponds to TRBD1 (6 bases). The CDR3 covers 14 residues. The V end lost 4 bases, the J end lost 3 bases, and 10 bases lay between the germline ends. In germline, CDR1 is SGDLS, CDR2 YYNGEE. CDR3 in DNA: TGTGCCAGCAGCTCGGACAGTTCTAATGAAAAACTGTTTTTT. Translating gives CASSSDSSNEKLFF.

The rearrangement uses TRBV6-5 and TRBJ2-2, with D perhaps matching TRBD1 or TRBD2 (5 bases each). V gave up 5 bases and J gave up 4 bases, with 14 bases separating them. The germline gives CDR1 MNHEY, CDR2 SVGAGI. The CDR3 has 15 amino acids. The CDR3 bases are TGTGCCAGCAGTACACAATTGGGGGTCACCGGGGAGCTGTTTTTT. Its translation is CASSTQLGVTGELFF.